This is a list of T cell receptor beta chains from one sample in a study of T cell repertoires in cytomegalovirus infection. For these TCRs, the target antigens are not known. TCRdb reanalysed the reads using MiXCR and keeps one entry per CDR3 protein. This sample has about 920,000 distinct CDR3 sequences, with around 30% found just once. This sample comprised cultured CD8+ T cells from PBMCs, obtained from culture after CMV antigen stimulation. The source is a human donor in good health (CMV status not recorded). Some clones in this sample may be carry-over from other donors' samples. The CDR3 runs from the conserved cysteine through the conserved F or W. The D gene is left open where the match is weak. The size field is filled for only some rows; it gives once, few, many or a size class.

len	v_gene	d_gene	j_gene	abundance	CDR3nt	CDR3aa
13	TRBV6-2/TRBV6-3	.	TRBJ2-2	.	TGTGCCAGCGGAAATGCGAACACCGGGGAGCTGTTTTTT	CASGNANTGELFF
16	TRBV11-3	.	TRBJ2-3	.	TGTGCCAGCCGGAACGGGGGCCTGGATCGGACAGATACGCAGTATTTT	CASRNGGLDRTDTQYF
19	TRBV7-9	TRBD1	TRBJ1-2	.	TGTGCCAGCAGCTGGGTATCAGACGGGACAGAGGAACATTATGGAGGCTACACCTTC	CASSWVSDGTEEHYGGYTF
12	TRBV20-1	.	TRBJ1-1	few	TGCAGTGCTAGGGGTGACAGCCCTGAAGCTTTCTTT	CSARGDSPEAFF
15	TRBV7-8	.	TRBJ1-2	many	TGTGCCAGCAGAGAAAGAGAACTGGGGAAGGATGGCTACACCTTC	CASRERELGKDGYTF
17	TRBV5-1	.	TRBJ1-2	few	TGCGCCAGCAGCTTGGACCCAACGACAGAAATCCTTTTAGGCTACACCTTC	CASSLDPTTEILLGYTF
17	TRBV28	.	TRBJ2-2	.	TGTGCCAGCAGTTTCCCCCGGCAGGCGACGAACACCGGGGAGCTGTTTTTT	CASSFPRQATNTGELFF
13	TRBV12-3/TRBV12-4	TRBD2	TRBJ2-1	few	TGTGCCAGCAGTTTTGGGGGGGACGATGAGCAGTTCTTC	CASSFGGDDEQFF
12	TRBV5-4	.	TRBJ2-7	many	TGTGCCAGCAGCTGGGGGGACAACGAGCAGTACTTC	CASSWGDNEQYF
17	TRBV7-2	.	TRBJ2-3	many	TGTGCCAGCAGCTTCATTCCAGGAGACTTTAGCACAGATACGCAGTATTTT	CASSFIPGDFSTDTQYF
15	TRBV19	TRBD2	TRBJ2-5	.	TGTGCCAGTAGTATAGGGCGGGAGTATTTGGAGACCCAGTACTTC	CASSIGREYLETQYF
17	TRBV4-3	TRBD2	TRBJ2-2	few	TGCGCCAGCAGCCAAGATAGCGGGGGGCGGGGCACCGGGGAGCTGTTTTTT	CASSQDSGGRGTGELFF
15	TRBV7-6	.	TRBJ1-2	many	TGTGCCAGCAGCTTAGGGGCGGAATCTGTCTATGGCTACACCTTC	CASSLGAESVYGYTF
15	TRBV5-5	TRBD2	TRBJ2-1	few	TGTGCCAGCAGCTTGGAAGCGGGGGCAAACAATGAGCAGTTCTTC	CASSLEAGANNEQFF
14	TRBV28	.	TRBJ1-2	few	TGTGCATCCAGGGGCGGTGTCTGGAGCTATGGCTACACCTTC	CASRGGVWSYGYTF
14	TRBV11-3	.	TRBJ1-1	many	TGTGCCAGCAGCCCGGGCGGGGGACCTACTGAAGCTTTCTTT	CASSPGGGPTEAFF
18	TRBV7-2	TRBD2	TRBJ2-3	many	TGTGCCAGCAGCTCGTGGACTAGCGGGGGGGCTAGCACAGATACGCAGTATTTT	CASSSWTSGGASTDTQYF
12	TRBV12-3/TRBV12-4	.	TRBJ1-2	few	TGTGCCAGCGCCAGGGGCGTCTATGGCTACACCTTC	CASARGVYGYTF
15	TRBV5-4	.	TRBJ1-1	.	TGTGCCAGCAGCTTGGATGTGGCCATGAACACTGAAGCTTTCTTT	CASSLDVAMNTEAFF
17	TRBV2	.	TRBJ1-2	.	TGTGCCAGCGGACCCGCTCCAACCGGGACCAACACCTATGGCTACACCTTC	CASGPAPTGTNTYGYTF
16	TRBV7-8	.	TRBJ2-1	many	TGTGCCAGCAGCCTCCGAGGGGAGAACTCCTACAATGAGCAGTTCTTC	CASSLRGENSYNEQFF
15	TRBV5-5	TRBD1	TRBJ1-1	.	TGTGCCAGCAGAACTCCCGGGACAGGGGACACTGAAGCTTTCTTT	CASRTPGTGDTEAFF
15	TRBV9	.	TRBJ1-2	few	TGTGCCAGCAGCGCAGACCGACAGGACAACTATGGCTACACCTTC	CASSADRQDNYGYTF
12	TRBV7-9	.	TRBJ2-7	many	TGTGCCAGCAGCTTTTTGGGATACGAGCAGTACTTC	CASSFLGYEQYF
16	TRBV4-1	.	TRBJ2-7	.	TGCGCCAGCAGCCAAGAATGGCGGGGCGCTCTTTACGAGCAGTACTTC	CASSQEWRGALYEQYF
14	TRBV6-5	.	TRBJ1-5	few	TGTGCCAGCAGTTACCGGGACGGCTATCAGCCCCAGCATTTT	CASSYRDGYQPQHF
16	TRBV7-4	.	TRBJ1-2	few	TGTGCCAGCAGCCGTAATAGCCGAGTAGCTAACTATGGCTACACCTTC	CASSRNSRVANYGYTF
17	TRBV4-3	TRBD2	TRBJ2-3	few	TGCGCCAGCAGCCAAGATGGCCTAGCGGGGGTCTCAGATACGCAGTATTTT	CASSQDGLAGVSDTQYF
15	TRBV12-3/TRBV12-4	.	TRBJ2-3	.	TGTGCCAGCAGTTCGACAGGTTTTAAATCAGATACGCAGTATTTT	CASSSTGFKSDTQYF
15	TRBV5-6	.	TRBJ2-7	.	TGTGCCAGCAGCATTGGGACATGCGGCGCCTACGAGCAGTACTTC	CASSIGTCGAYEQYF
16	TRBV12-3/TRBV12-4	.	TRBJ2-1	.	TGTGCCAGCAACCAAGGGCAGCGGGTTTACTACAATGAGCAGTTCTTC	CASNQGQRVYYNEQFF
16	TRBV7-9	.	TRBJ2-2	.	TGTGCCAGCAGCTCGTGGGACGAGGCGAACACCGGGGAGCTGTTTTTT	CASSSWDEANTGELFF
12	TRBV29-1	.	TRBJ1-1	.	TGCAGCGTTCACAGGGCAAACACTGAAGCTTTCTTT	CSVHRANTEAFF
19	TRBV20-1	.	TRBJ1-5	.	TGCAGTGCTAGAGGGGGGGACCCCAGGCCCCAGGCATCCCATCAGCCCCAGCATTTT	CSARGGDPRPQASHQPQHF
13	TRBV27	.	TRBJ2-5	many	TGTGCCAGCAGCCCCCGGCCCCGAGAGACCCAGTACTTC	CASSPRPRETQYF
18	TRBV19	TRBD1	TRBJ1-1	.	TGTGCCAGTAGTATGAGAAAGGACAGGGTAGGTATGAACACTGAAGCTTTCTTT	CASSMRKDRVGMNTEAFF
14	TRBV6-5	.	TRBJ1-1	few	TGTGCCAGCAGTTACGGGGCCGTGAACACTGAAGCTTTCTTT	CASSYGAVNTEAFF
14	TRBV5-8	.	TRBJ2-6	.	TGTGCCAGCCGGGACCTGACCGGGGCCAACGTCCTGACTTTC	CASRDLTGANVLTF
17	TRBV7-2	.	TRBJ1-1	many	TGTGCCAGCAGCTTAGATATAGGGGCCAGGGTCGGCACTGAAGCTTTCTTT	CASSLDIGARVGTEAFF
19	TRBV7-8	TRBD2	TRBJ2-1	many	TGTGCCAGCAGCCCAAATCCCCCTCTTAGCGGGGGGGCCGATAATGAGCAGTTCTTC	CASSPNPPLSGGADNEQFF
14	TRBV4-1	.	TRBJ1-5	few	TGCGCCAGCAGCCAGCAAGTTAGCAATCAGCCCCAGCATTTT	CASSQQVSNQPQHF
13	TRBV6-2/TRBV6-3	.	TRBJ2-1	.	TGTGCCAGCAGTTACCCTAATTACAATGAGCAGTTCTTC	CASSYPNYNEQFF
15	TRBV11-3	.	TRBJ2-2	many	TGTGCCAGCAGCGATAGGGGACTGAACACCGGGGAGCTGTTTTTT	CASSDRGLNTGELFF
14	TRBV19	TRBD1	TRBJ2-1	.	TGTGCCAGTAGTGGACAGGGGGCTGGAGATGAGCAGTTCTTC	CASSGQGAGDEQFF
15	TRBV6-5	TRBD2	TRBJ2-1	.	TGTGCCAACAGCGGACTAGCGGGTCCCTACAATGAGCAGTTCTTC	CANSGLAGPYNEQFF
14	TRBV9	TRBD1	TRBJ1-5	.	TGTGCCAGCAGCGTAGGACAGGGGTCTCAGCCCCAGCATTTT	CASSVGQGSQPQHF
16	TRBV7-6	TRBD1	TRBJ2-1	many	TGTGCCAGCAGCGTCAGGGGGAAGGGGACCTACAATGAGCAGTTCTTC	CASSVRGKGTYNEQFF
15	TRBV28	.	TRBJ2-5	.	TGTGCCAGCAGTTTACGGACATACCTCCAAGAGACCCAGTACTTC	CASSLRTYLQETQYF
16	TRBV5-6	.	TRBJ2-4	.	TGTGCCAGCAGCTTCCGGGGGACATGGGCCAAAAACATTCAGTACTTC	CASSFRGTWAKNIQYF
16	TRBV7-6	TRBD2	TRBJ2-5	few	TGTGCCAGCAGCTCTAGACTAGCGGGGGCCTTAGAGACCCAGTACTTC	CASSSRLAGALETQYF
16	TRBV10-3	TRBD2	TRBJ2-7	few	TGTGCCATGGGGAGTAGCGGGGGCCCAACTGCCTACGAGCAGTACTTC	CAMGSSGGPTAYEQYF
16	TRBV6-6	.	TRBJ2-3	few	TGTGCCAGCAGTTCCAAACTGGGGGGGCCCTGGGATACGCAGTATTTT	CASSSKLGGPWDTQYF
13	TRBV2	.	TRBJ1-2	.	TGTGCCAGCAGTGAGTCAAGGGGCTATGGCTACACCTTC	CASSESRGYGYTF
14	TRBV6-5	.	TRBJ2-2	few	TGTGCCAGCAGTTACGGGGGATACACCGGGGAGCTGTTTTTT	CASSYGGYTGELFF
15	TRBV7-9	TRBD2	TRBJ2-7	.	TGTGCCAGTAGCTTATCCGGCGGGGGGGCCCACGAGCAGTACTTC	CASSLSGGGAHEQYF
16	TRBV4-1	.	TRBJ1-5	few	TGCGCCAGCAGCCTCACCCGTGCCACCCGCAATCAGCCCCAGCATTTT	CASSLTRATRNQPQHF
11	TRBV11-2	TRBD2	TRBJ2-3	few	TGTGCCTACGGGGGGGCAGATACGCAGTATTTT	CAYGGADTQYF
13	TRBV5-1	.	TRBJ2-7	few	TGCGCCAGCAGTTGGGACGGAACCTACGAGCAGTACTTC	CASSWDGTYEQYF
18	TRBV5-5	.	TRBJ2-1	.	TGTGCCAGCAGCAAATTTGGACACCCGGGAGCCCCCGACAATGAGCAGTTCTTC	CASSKFGHPGAPDNEQFF